This TCR beta chain originates from a study of long-term antiretroviral therapy in people with HIV. Study conclusions and caveats: Post-ART samples showed increased diversity that remained below transplant donor control levels. Blood was collected between the mid-2000s and the late 2010s, possibly under older ART regimens. Data on ART adherence, viral resistance or therapy changes were unavailable. Compared with controls, HIV repertoires showed narrower CDR3 length ranges.

The V and J ends lost 1 base and 4 bases, in that order; junction bases with no gene match: 3. The CDR3 is 14 amino acids. CDR1 is SEHNR, CDR2 FQNEAQ, per germline (reference sequence). To note about this clone: Its antigen is not identified.

Run at survey level, the immunoSEQ assay was version v3.0. The table came from immunoSEQ multiplex PCR; TCRdb's copy has only in-frame clones and leaves some out. The data show approximately 21,000 clones, just over 90% seen once. The material was unsorted PBMCs, obtained approximately 4.5 years before starting antiretroviral therapy. The rearrangement links TRBV7-9 to TRBJ1-2; 7 bases align to TRBD1. This clonotype originated in a woman younger than 45 with HIV. The CDR3 here is CASSLEGGGYGYTF. CDR3 DNA: TGTGCCAGCAGCTTAGAAGGGGGCGGCTATGGCTACACCTTC.